This entry features one TCR beta chain sequence. The record originates from a study of blood T cell repertoires in COVID-19. Study at large: Acute and convalescent COVID-19 samples came from the United States, Italy and Spain.

The CDR3 runs 16 residues. CDR1 and CDR2 from the germline V gene are KGHSH and LQKENI. The V end lost 3 bases, the J end lost 4 bases, and 19 bases lay between the germline ends. Repertoires were generated with immunoSEQ multiplex PCR, while TCRdb's copy carries only in-frame clones and drops some. This table has roughly 300,000 clones, 88% appearing once. The chain joins TRBV18 to TRBJ2-7; TRBD1 might be the D (6 bases). The origin of this receptor is a man younger than 30 with active or convalescent COVID-19. The sample consisted of peripheral blood. The CDR3 spells CASSPPGTLPPYEQYF. The CDR3 DNA is TGTGCCAGCTCACCGCCTGGGACACTACCCCCTTACGAGCAGTACTTC.